The 17 T cell receptor beta chains below all came from one sample that was sequenced in a study of cytomegalovirus exposure and HLA in healthy donors. A multiplex PCR was run with 60 Vbeta primers and 13 Jbeta primers. Measured with immunoSEQ multiplex PCR; TCRdb has only the in-frame clones, and not every one. Of about 250,000 clones listed, about three quarters were seen once; the top ten hold more than 0.45%. Sequenced input: PBMCs. The receptors were sampled from a boy younger than 18 in good health and CMV-seronegative.

This chain connects TRBV29-1 to TRBJ2-2, with TRBD2 identical over 10 bases. This CDR3 has 15 amino acids. CDR1 and CDR2 (germline): SQVTM, ANQGSEA. V trimming: 4 bases; J trimming: 4 bases; junction bases outside the gene matches: 6. The CDR3 sequence is CSVAAGGRGTGELFF. The CDR3 coding sequence is TGCAGCGTTGCAGCGGGGGGGCGCGGCACCGGGGAGCTGTTTTTT.

The rearrangement links TRBV6-1 to TRBJ1-1, with D uncertain. The CDR3 has 13 residues. From germline, CDR1 is MNHNS and CDR2 SASEGT. V was clipped by 4 bases and J by 0 bases, with 6 bases between them. CDR3 nucleotides: TGTGCCAGCAGTGGAACAGTGAACACTGAAGCTTTCTTT. It codes for CASSGTVNTEAFF.

This chain joins TRBV11-2 and TRBJ2-1, with TRBD2 identical over 11 bases. Per germline, CDR1 SGHAT and CDR2 FQNNGV. The junction had 13 bases not matched to a gene; V was cut back by 7 bases and J by 8 bases. There are 16 residues in the CDR3. The CDR3 sequence: CASTRIAGGPGHEQFF. The CDR3 DNA reads TGTGCCAGCACAAGGATAGCGGGAGGGCCCGGGCATGAGCAGTTCTTC.

This clone was recorded only once. The CDR3 DNA sequence: TGTGCCAGCAGTCCTCCGGGACAGGCGCACTACGAGCAGTACTTC. Translated, it gives CASSPPGQAHYEQYF. This sequence joins TRBV6-1 and TRBJ2-7; 8 nucleotides line up with TRBD1. The CDR3 has 15 residues. Germline V lookup: CDR1 MNHNS, CDR2 SASEGT. Trimming removed 5 bases from V and 3 bases from J; junction bases left unmatched: 9.

The chain uses TRBV6-6 and TRBJ2-1, with D perhaps TRBD2 (6 bases). The CDR3 consists of 13 residues. Looked up from germline, CDR1 is MNHNY and CDR2 is SVGAGI (reference sequence). Trimming stripped 7 bases from V and 9 bases from J, with 16 bases between. This CDR3 reads CASTQARDGEQFF. CDR3 bases: TGTGCCAGCACCCAAGCGCGGGACGGTGAGCAGTTCTTC.

The chain has TRBV19 and TRBJ1-5; 7 bases map to TRBD1. V shed 5 bases, J shed 3 bases, and the junction held 7 bases outside the gene matches. Germline V lookup: CDR1 LNHDA, CDR2 SQIVND (reference sequence). This CDR3 is 15 amino acids long. The CDR3 DNA reads as TGTGCCAGTAGTCTCGAAGGGGGCTTCAATCAGCCCCAGCATTTT. Residues: CASSLEGGFNQPQHF.

The rearrangement links TRBV5-1 to TRBJ2-1; weak D call: TRBD1 (5 bases). The germline gives CDR1 SGHRS, CDR2 YFSETQ. This CDR3 spans 15 amino acids. V lost 0 bases and J lost 4, with 11 bases in between. CDR3 residues: CASSLASGPYNEQFF. CDR3 DNA sequence: TGCGCCAGCAGCTTGGCCTCAGGGCCGTACAATGAGCAGTTCTTC.

The genes are TRBV12-5 and TRBJ2-7; D is uncertain. Germline CDR1 LGHNT, CDR2 FRNRAP. The CDR3 length is 11 residues. Trimming cost V 5 bases and J 4 bases, with 6 bases left between them. The CDR3 sequence is CASGQRYEQYF. The CDR3 region has the DNA TGTGCTAGTGGTCAGAGGTACGAGCAGTACTTC.

The CDR3 is CASSLEAGNTGELFF. CDR3 coding DNA: TGTGCCAGCAGCTTAGAAGCGGGGAACACCGGGGAGCTGTTTTTT. The V call is TRBV7-2, the J call TRBJ2-2, with a tentative D call TRBD2 (6 bases). Trimming took 1 base from V and 1 from J, leaving 7 bases between them. Germline CDR1 SGHTA, CDR2 FQGNSA. This CDR3 contains 15 residues. Using reference TRBV7-2 and TRBJ2-2 for the parts outside the CDR3, the full variable domain is GAGVSQSPSNKVTEKGKDVELRCDPISGHTALYWYRQSLGQGLEFLIYFQGNSAPDKSGLPSDRFSAERTGGSVSTLTIQRTQQEDSAVYLCASSLEAGNTGELFFGEGSRLTVL.

This clone has more than one count but fewer than ten. The gene calls are TRBV7-9 and TRBJ1-2; a weak D match, TRBD1 (6 bases). The CDR3 loop spans 14 amino acids. Trimming left V 1 base short and J 8 bases short, with 14 bases between. From germline, CDR1 is SEHNR and CDR2 FQNEAQ (reference sequence). In nucleotides, the CDR3 is TGTGCCAGCAGCTTAGATGGGGGCGAGGGAGGCTACACCTTC. The encoded protein is CASSLDGGEGGYTF.

Details on this clone: A read error may produce the germline difference seen at one junction end. V and J are TRBV7-7 and TRBJ2-3; 15 bases line up with TRBD2. This CDR3 is built from 15 residues. Germline CDR1 is SSHAT and CDR2 is FNYEAQ (reference sequence). The CDR3 DNA reads TGTGCTAGCAGCCTCGGGACTAGCGGGGGGGATACGCAGTATTTT. It yields the protein CASSLGTSGGDTQYF.

The chain couples TRBV5-1 to TRBJ1-2; a weak D match, TRBD1 (6 bases). The CDR3 contains 15 residues. In germline, CDR1 is SGHRS, CDR2 YFSETQ. V was cut by 1 base and J by 4 bases, with 14 bases left in between. CDR3 sequence reads: CASSLLAGEAYGYTF. The CDR3 DNA sequence: TGCGCCAGCAGCTTGTTGGCAGGGGAAGCCTATGGCTACACCTTC.

V and J are TRBV6-5 and TRBJ2-5, with D unclear. Trimming left V 5 bases short and J 5 bases short, with 9 bases between. Germline assignment: CDR1 MNHEY and CDR2 SVGAGI. CDR3 length: 12 amino acids. This chain's CDR3 is CASSPVGETQYF. The CDR3 DNA reads as TGTGCCAGCAGTCCCGTCGGGGAGACCCAGTACTTC.

The chain links TRBV27 to TRBJ2-2; D is undetermined. The CDR3 length is 12 residues. Trimming removed 3 bases from V and 4 bases from J, with 3 bases in between. Germline V lookup: CDR1 MNHEY, CDR2 SMNVEV (reference sequence). The CDR3 is CASSFLTGELFF. CDR3 nucleotides: TGTGCCAGCAGTTTCCTCACCGGGGAGCTGTTTTTT.

The chain links TRBV10-3 to TRBJ2-3, with D possibly matching TRBD2 (6 bases). This CDR3 spans 15 amino acids. V lost 3 bases and J 0 bases, leaving 10 bases between the germline ends. Germline V CDR1 and CDR2: ENHRY, SYGVKD. DNA of the CDR3: TGTGCCATCAGTGAATTCGCGGGGAGCACAGATACGCAGTATTTT. Protein sequence: CAISEFAGSTDTQYF.

This chain connects TRBV19 to TRBJ2-3, with 10 bases identical to TRBD1. V dropped 3 bases and J dropped 6; count of bases not matched to a gene: 15. The CDR3 extends over 18 amino acids. Germline-derived CDR1 and CDR2 are LNHDA and SQIVND (reference sequence). The CDR3 sequence: CASSIGLPRQGAADTQYF. The CDR3 region has the DNA TGTGCCAGTAGTATCGGTTTACCGAGACAGGGGGCAGCGGATACGCAGTATTTT.

V usage is TRBV29-1 and J usage is TRBJ2-6; a weak D match, TRBD2 (5 bases). This CDR3 is built from 14 residues. The germline V gene has CDR1 SQVTM and CDR2 ANQGSEA. The V gene lost 2 bases and the J gene lost 2 bases, with 7 bases spanning the gap. The CDR3 loop is CSVELGAGANVLTF. The DNA for the CDR3 is TGCAGCGTTGAACTCGGGGCTGGGGCCAACGTCCTGACTTTC.